This TCR beta chain originates from a study of blood T cell repertoires in COVID-19. The CDR3 extends over 17 amino acids. Germline-derived CDR1 and CDR2 are SEHNR and FQNEAQ (reference sequence). The V segment lost 0 bases and the J segment 0 bases; nucleotides outside the gene matches: 4. Clones were read by immunoSEQ multiplex PCR, and TCRdb kept only the in-frame ones, dropping some. The sample contains around 140,000 clones, 88% of which appear only once. The source is a woman between 45 and 65 years old with acute or convalescent COVID-19. V usage is TRBV7-9 and J usage is TRBJ1-1; 10 nucleotides line up with TRBD1. Material for sequencing was peripheral blood. The CDR3 loop reads CASSLATGGEMNTEAFF. In DNA, the CDR3 is TGTGCCAGCAGCTTAGCGACAGGGGGCGAAATGAACACTGAAGCTTTCTTT.